The 22 T cell receptor beta chains presented below share a single source sample, sequenced in a study of blood T cell repertoires in COVID-19. Produced via immunoSEQ multiplex PCR; TCRdb's table is partial and in-frame only. The top ten hold 2.6% of the sample, which has hundreds of thousands of clones, roughly 89% seen once. Sequences were obtained from PBMCs or T cells enriched from blood (not recorded which). Every receptor here comes from a woman in her thirties with acute COVID-19.

V gene TRBV5-5 combines with J gene TRBJ2-7; 10 bases line up with TRBD1. Germline CDR1 and CDR2: SGHKS and YYEKEE (reference sequence). V lost 4 bases to trimming and J lost 7 bases; unmatched junction nucleotides: 8. This CDR3 has 14 residues. CDR3 sequence reads: CASSTRQGANEQYF. For the CDR3, the DNA is TGTGCCAGCAGCACGCGACAGGGGGCGAATGAGCAGTACTTC. The whole variable domain, remainder taken from reference TRBV5-5 and TRBJ2-7, is DAGVTQSPTHLIKTRGQQVTLRCSPISGHKSVSWYQQVLGQGPQFIFQYYEKEERGRGNFPDRFSARQFPNYSSELNVNALLLGDSALYLCASSTRQGANEQYFGPGTRLTVT.

The chain employs TRBV27 and TRBJ1-5, with 9 nucleotides matching TRBD1. Unmatched junction bases numbered 9, after V lost 8 bases and J lost 7 bases. The CDR3 covers 14 residues. Germline-derived CDR1 and CDR2 are MNHEY and SMNVEV (reference sequence). The CDR3 here is CASGGGQGMQPQHF. The CDR3 nucleotides are TGTGCCAGCGGGGGTGGACAGGGGATGCAGCCCCAGCATTTT.

In the case of this clone: This sample also contains other DNA sequences that code for the same CDR3. The chain joins TRBV5-1 to TRBJ1-2; D is perhaps TRBD1 (6 bases). Germline CDR1 SGHRS, CDR2 YFSETQ. This CDR3 contains 13 residues. V was pared by 5 bases and J by 3 bases, with 11 bases between. CDR3 amino acids: CASSPDRDYGYTF. The CDR3 bases are TGCGCCAGCAGTCCGGACAGAGACTATGGCTACACCTTC.

The chain employs TRBV7-9 and TRBJ2-7, with TRBD2 as a possible D gene (5 bases). Trimming removed 4 bases from V and 5 bases from J, with 18 bases in between. Germline lookup yields CDR1 SEHNR and CDR2 FQNEAQ (reference sequence). This CDR3 has 15 residues. The CDR3: CASSSSGTPSNEQYF. CDR3 in DNA: TGTGCCAGCAGCTCGTCGGGAACCCCGTCCAACGAGCAGTACTTC. Looking up the rest from reference TRBV7-9 and TRBJ2-7 gives the full variable domain: DTGVSQNPRHKITKRGQNVTFRCDPISEHNRLYWYRQTLGQGPEFLTYFQNEAQLEKSRLLSDRFSAERPKGSFSTLEIQRTEQGDSAMYLCASSSSGTPSNEQYFGPGTRLTVT.

The gene calls are TRBV6-5 and TRBJ2-3; TRBD2 aligns across 7 bases. The CDR3 consists of 15 residues. Trimming removed 0 bases from V and 3 bases from J; junction bases left unmatched: 3. Germline CDR1 reads MNHEY; CDR2 reads SVGAGI. CDR3 protein: CASSYSMRGTDTQYF. CDR3 DNA sequence: TGTGCCAGCAGTTACTCGATGCGGGGGACAGATACGCAGTATTTT.

Written as DNA, the CDR3 is TGTGCCAGCAGCCCCCGCCGCCCGACTTGGGAGCATTACACAGATACGCAGTATTTT. Translated: CASSPRRPTWEHYTDTQYF. This chain uses TRBV13 with TRBJ2-3; D might be TRBD2 (5 bases). The CDR3 has 19 amino acids. The V and J ends lost 5 bases and 2 bases respectively, with 26 bases between them. CDR1 is PRHDT, CDR2 FYEKMQ, per germline (reference sequence).

This clone came up once. The V call is TRBV25-1, the J call TRBJ1-1; 10 bases map to TRBD1. The germline V gene has CDR1 MGHDK and CDR2 SYGVNS. With 6 bases clipped from V and 5 bases from J, the junction kept 3 bases outside the gene matches. The CDR3 spans 13 residues. In DNA, the CDR3 is TGTGCCAGCAGGTGGGACAGGGGAACTGAAGCTTTCTTT. This codes for CASRWDRGTEAFF.

J is TRBJ1-5 and V is TRBV28; D ambiguous. The V and J ends lost 2 bases and 11 bases respectively, with 19 bases between them. The CDR3 covers 15 residues. CDR1 is MDHEN and CDR2 is SYDVKM in the germline V gene. The CDR3 spells CASSLNSPVGLTQHF. The CDR3 bases are TGTGCCAGCAGTTTAAACAGTCCCGTTGGTTTAACCCAGCATTTT.

The chain joins TRBV7-2 to TRBJ1-6, with TRBD1 matching over 7 bases. The CDR3 extends over 16 amino acids. Losses at the gene ends were 7 bases for V and 9 bases for J; bases not matched to a gene: 15. Germline V gives CDR1 SGHTA, CDR2 FQGNSA. The CDR3 DNA is TGTGCCAGCACCCTAGGGCAGGGGGGAGGTAGTTCACCCCTCCACTTT. Translated: CASTLGQGGGSSPLHF.

The V and J genes are TRBV7-9 and TRBJ2-7; 9 bases agree with TRBD1. The trim removed 5 bases at V and 5 bases at J, leaving 7 bases unmatched. Germline values: CDR1 SEHNR, CDR2 FQNEAQ (reference sequence). The CDR3 extends over 14 amino acids. CDR3 nucleotides: TGTGCCAGCAGCCCCGGGACAGGGCGCAACGAGCAGTACTTC. Translating gives CASSPGTGRNEQYF. The full variable domain, its missing parts supplied by reference TRBV7-9 and TRBJ2-7, is DTGVSQNPRHKITKRGQNVTFRCDPISEHNRLYWYRQTLGQGPEFLTYFQNEAQLEKSRLLSDRFSAERPKGSFSTLEIQRTEQGDSAMYLCASSPGTGRNEQYFGPGTRLTVT.

This clone was counted between two and nine times. This chain connects TRBV6-4 to TRBJ2-3; 8 bases are shared with TRBD2. Germline V lookup: CDR1 MRHNA, CDR2 SNTAGT. V gave up 5 bases and J gave up 3 bases; unmatched junction bases: 7. This CDR3 is built from 15 residues. CDR3 DNA sequence: TGTGCCAGCAGTTACGGGGGGGCAGGAACAGATACGCAGTATTTT. This codes for CASSYGGAGTDTQYF.

The chain has TRBV7-9 and TRBJ2-7; a possible D gene is TRBD2 (6 bases). This CDR3 has 14 amino acids. Trimming stripped 5 bases from V and 0 bases from J, with 11 bases between. Germline CDR1 SEHNR, CDR2 FQNEAQ (reference sequence). The CDR3 protein is CASSLGGISYEQYF. In DNA form, the CDR3 reads TGTGCCAGCAGCCTCGGAGGGATCTCCTACGAGCAGTACTTC.

V is TRBV12-3 or TRBV12-4 and J is TRBJ2-7; weak D call: TRBD1 (5 bases). The CDR3 runs 13 residues. Trimming removed 3 bases from V and 7 bases from J, with 13 bases in between. The CDR3 here is CASSLSRGAEQYF. DNA of the CDR3: TGTGCCAGCAGTTTGTCAAGGGGCGCTGAGCAGTACTTC.

CDR3 in DNA: TGTGCCAGCAGTTATCGAGGGACTATATCCCACTATGGCTACACCTTC. As protein: CASSYRGTISHYGYTF. The gene calls are TRBV6-6 and TRBJ1-2; weak D call: TRBD1 (5 bases). CDR3 length: 16 residues. V was trimmed by 3 bases and J by 3 bases, leaving 17 bases between them. In germline, CDR1 is MNHNY, CDR2 SVGAGI (reference sequence).

The chain couples TRBV12-3 or TRBV12-4 to TRBJ1-1; the match to TRBD1 covers 7 bases. V trimming: 8 bases; J trimming: 7 bases; junction bases outside the gene matches: 10. CDR3 length: 13 residues. The CDR3 sequence is CASQPQQGSEAFF. The CDR3 nucleotides are TGTGCCAGCCAACCCCAACAGGGGAGTGAAGCTTTCTTT.

The rearrangement links TRBV9 to TRBJ1-3; 7 positions agree with TRBD1. The CDR3 covers 17 residues. V lost 0 bases to trimming and J lost 4 bases; unmatched junction nucleotides: 10. CDR1 and CDR2 (germline): SGDLS, YYNGEE. The CDR3 is CASSVAYPGRGGNTIYF. CDR3 coding DNA: TGTGCCAGCAGCGTAGCTTATCCGGGCAGGGGGGGAAACACCATATATTTT.

The chain uses TRBV18 and TRBJ1-4, with 7 bases lining up with TRBD1. The CDR3 loop spans 14 amino acids. The J segment lost 8 bases and the V segment lost 6 bases, leaving 9 bases of the junction unmatched. The germline V gene encodes CDR1 KGHSH and CDR2 LQKENI. DNA for the CDR3: TGTGCCAGCTCGCGTAACAGGGGAAACGAAAAACTGTTTTTT. Translation gives CASSRNRGNEKLFF.

This clone was counted once. The genes are TRBV6-5 and TRBJ1-5; 7 nucleotides agree with TRBD1. From germline, CDR1 is MNHEY and CDR2 SVGAGI. The CDR3 extends over 15 amino acids. After removal of 10 bases from V and 0 bases from J, the junction contained 9 bases not matched to a gene. The DNA for the CDR3 is TGTGCCACCTATCAGGGGGGATATAGCAATCAGCCCCAGCATTTT. This sequence encodes CATYQGGYSNQPQHF.

This chain links TRBV24-1 with TRBJ1-6, with D unclear. Germline CDR1 reads KGHDR; CDR2 reads SFDVKD. The CDR3 runs to 12 residues. Written as DNA, the CDR3 is TGTGCAATAGCAGTCTATAATTCACCCCTCCACTTT. Translated: CAIAVYNSPLHF.

The chain recombines TRBV9 with TRBJ2-3; D unresolved. The CDR3 is 15 amino acids. Germline V gene data show CDR1 as SGDLS and CDR2 as YYNGEE. V shed 0 bases and J shed 1 base, with 9 bases lying between them. CDR3 sequence: CASSVEELGTDTQYF. CDR3 nucleotide sequence: TGTGCCAGCAGCGTAGAAGAGCTTGGCACAGATACGCAGTATTTT.

The chain employs TRBV7-2 and TRBJ2-7; 9 nucleotides line up with TRBD1. The CDR3 length is 14 residues. The V and J ends lost 5 bases and 3 bases, in that order; junction bases with no gene match: 5. CDR1 is SGHTA and CDR2 is FQGNSA in the germline V gene. The CDR3 DNA follows: TGTGCCAGCAGCCCGGGACAGGGCCTCTACGAGCAGTACTTC. Residues: CASSPGQGLYEQYF.

The V and J genes are TRBV7-2 and TRBJ1-1; possibly TRBD1 for D (6 bases). Germline V gene lookup returns CDR1 SGHTA and CDR2 FQGNSA. The CDR3 loop spans 16 amino acids. V was shortened by 1 base and J by 0 bases, with 12 bases between the two germline ends. The CDR3, as DNA: TGTGCCAGCAGCTTAGAACAGGGTAGGATGAACACTGAAGCTTTCTTT. Translation gives CASSLEQGRMNTEAFF.